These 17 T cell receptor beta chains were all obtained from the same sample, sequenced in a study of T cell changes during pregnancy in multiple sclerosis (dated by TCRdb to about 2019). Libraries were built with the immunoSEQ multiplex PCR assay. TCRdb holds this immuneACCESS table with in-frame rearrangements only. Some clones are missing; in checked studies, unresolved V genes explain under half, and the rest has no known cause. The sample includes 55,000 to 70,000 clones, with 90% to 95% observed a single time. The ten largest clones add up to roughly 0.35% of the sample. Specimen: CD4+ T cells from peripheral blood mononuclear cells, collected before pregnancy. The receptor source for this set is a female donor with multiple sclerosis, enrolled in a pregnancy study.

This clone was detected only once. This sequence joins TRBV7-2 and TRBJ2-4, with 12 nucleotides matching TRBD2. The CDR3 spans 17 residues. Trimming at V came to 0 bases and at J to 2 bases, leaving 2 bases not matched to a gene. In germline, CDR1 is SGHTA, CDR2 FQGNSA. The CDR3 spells CASSLAGLAGTKNIQYF. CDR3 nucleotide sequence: TGTGCCAGCAGCTTAGCTGGACTAGCGGGAACCAAAAACATTCAGTACTTC.

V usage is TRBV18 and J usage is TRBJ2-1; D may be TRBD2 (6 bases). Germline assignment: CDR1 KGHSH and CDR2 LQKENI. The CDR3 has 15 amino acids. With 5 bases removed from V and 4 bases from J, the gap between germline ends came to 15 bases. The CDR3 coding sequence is TGTGCCAGCTCAAGCCGCGGGGAGAGATACAATGAGCAGTTCTTC. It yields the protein CASSSRGERYNEQFF.

CDR3 sequence (DNA): TGTGCCAGCAGCCCGCCCCGGGTCGCGGGGAACACTGAAGCTTTCTTT. This gives the protein CASSPPRVAGNTEAFF. The chain recombines TRBV5-4 with TRBJ1-1; D unresolved. V lost 4 bases and J 1 base, leaving 17 bases between the germline ends. Germline assignment: CDR1 SGHNT and CDR2 YYREEE (reference sequence). The CDR3 consists of 16 residues.

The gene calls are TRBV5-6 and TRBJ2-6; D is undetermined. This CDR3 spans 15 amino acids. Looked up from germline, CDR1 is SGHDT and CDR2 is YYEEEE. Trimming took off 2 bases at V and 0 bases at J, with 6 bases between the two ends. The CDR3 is CASSFPGSGANVLTF. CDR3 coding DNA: TGTGCCAGCAGCTTTCCCGGCTCTGGGGCCAACGTCCTGACTTTC.

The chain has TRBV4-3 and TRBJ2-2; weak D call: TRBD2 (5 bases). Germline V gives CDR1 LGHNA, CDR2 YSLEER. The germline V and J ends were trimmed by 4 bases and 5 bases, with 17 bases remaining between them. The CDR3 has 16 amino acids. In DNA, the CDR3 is TGCGCCAGCAGCCTGAGAACGGGGATTGGGACCGGGGAGCTGTTTTTT. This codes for CASSLRTGIGTGELFF.

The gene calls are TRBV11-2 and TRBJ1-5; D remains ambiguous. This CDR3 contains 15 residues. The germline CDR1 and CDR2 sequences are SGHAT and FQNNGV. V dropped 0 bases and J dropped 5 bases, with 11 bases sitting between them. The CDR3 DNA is TGTGCCAGCAGCTTAGACGGCGGGAGGGATCAGCCCCAGCATTTT. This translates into CASSLDGGRDQPQHF.

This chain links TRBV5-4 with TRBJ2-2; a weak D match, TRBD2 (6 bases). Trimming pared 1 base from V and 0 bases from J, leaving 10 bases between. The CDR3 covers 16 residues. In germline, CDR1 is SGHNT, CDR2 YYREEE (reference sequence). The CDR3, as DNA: TGTGCCAGCAGCTTGTCTAGCGACCCGAACACCGGGGAGCTGTTTTTT. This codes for CASSLSSDPNTGELFF. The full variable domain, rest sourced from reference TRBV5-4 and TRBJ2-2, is ETGVTQSPTHLIKTRGQQVTLRCSSQSGHNTVSWYQQALGQGPQFIFQYYREEENGRGNFPPRFSGLQFPNYSSELNVNALELDDSALYLCASSLSSDPNTGELFFGEGSRLTVL.

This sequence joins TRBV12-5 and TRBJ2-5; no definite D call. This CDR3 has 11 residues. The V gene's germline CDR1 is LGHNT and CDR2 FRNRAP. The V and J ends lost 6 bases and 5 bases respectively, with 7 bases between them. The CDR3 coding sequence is TGTGCTAGTGGCCCCGAGGAGACCCAGTACTTC. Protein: CASGPEETQYF.

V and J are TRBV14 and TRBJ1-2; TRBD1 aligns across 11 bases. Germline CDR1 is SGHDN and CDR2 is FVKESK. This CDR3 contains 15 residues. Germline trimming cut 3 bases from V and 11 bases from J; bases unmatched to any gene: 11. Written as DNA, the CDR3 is TGTGCCAGCAGCCACCTCATGGACAGGGGGCTTGGTTACACCTTC. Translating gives CASSHLMDRGLGYTF. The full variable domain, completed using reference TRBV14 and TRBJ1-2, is EAGVTQFPSHSVIEKGQTVTLRCDPISGHDNLYWYRRVMGKEIKFLLHFVKESKQDESGMPNNRFLAERTGGTYSTLKVQPAELEDSGVYFCASSHLMDRGLGYTFGSGTRLTVV.

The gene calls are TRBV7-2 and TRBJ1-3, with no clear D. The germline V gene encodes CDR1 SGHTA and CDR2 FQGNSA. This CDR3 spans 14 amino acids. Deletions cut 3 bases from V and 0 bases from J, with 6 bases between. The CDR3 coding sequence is TGTGCCAGCAGCTTGCGATTCTCTGGAAACACCATATATTTT. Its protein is CASSLRFSGNTIYF.

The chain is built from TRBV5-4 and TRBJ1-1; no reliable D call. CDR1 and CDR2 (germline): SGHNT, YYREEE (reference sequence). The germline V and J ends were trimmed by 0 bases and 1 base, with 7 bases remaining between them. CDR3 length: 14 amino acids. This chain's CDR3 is CASSLGQANTEAFF. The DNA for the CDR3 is TGTGCCAGCAGCTTGGGTCAGGCGAACACTGAAGCTTTCTTT.

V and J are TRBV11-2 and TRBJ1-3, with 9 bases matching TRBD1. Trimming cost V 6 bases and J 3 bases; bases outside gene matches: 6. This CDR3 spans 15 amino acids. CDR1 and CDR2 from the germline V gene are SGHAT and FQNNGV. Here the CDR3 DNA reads TGTGCCAGCAGGGACACAGGGGGCCTTGGAAACACCATATATTTT. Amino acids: CASRDTGGLGNTIYF.

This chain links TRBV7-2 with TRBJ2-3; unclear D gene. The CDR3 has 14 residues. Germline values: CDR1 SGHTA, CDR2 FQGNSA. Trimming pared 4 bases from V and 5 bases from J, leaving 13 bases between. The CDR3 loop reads CASSSNIIEDTQYF. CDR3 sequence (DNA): TGTGCCAGCAGCTCCAATATCATAGAAGATACGCAGTATTTT. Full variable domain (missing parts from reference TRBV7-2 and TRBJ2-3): GAGVSQSPSNKVTEKGKDVELRCDPISGHTALYWYRQSLGQGLEFLIYFQGNSAPDKSGLPSDRFSAERTGGSVSTLTIQRTQQEDSAVYLCASSSNIIEDTQYFGPGTRLTVL.

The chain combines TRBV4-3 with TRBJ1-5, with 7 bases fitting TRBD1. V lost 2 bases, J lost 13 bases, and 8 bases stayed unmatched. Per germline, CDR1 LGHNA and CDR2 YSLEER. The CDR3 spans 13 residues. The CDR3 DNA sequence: TGCGCCAGCAGCCAAATGCTGGACAGGAAACAGCATTTT. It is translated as CASSQMLDRKQHF.

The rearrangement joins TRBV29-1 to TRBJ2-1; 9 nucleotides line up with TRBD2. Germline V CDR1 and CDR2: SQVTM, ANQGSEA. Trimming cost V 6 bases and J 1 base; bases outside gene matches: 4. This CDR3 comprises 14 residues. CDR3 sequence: CSVDSGRSYNEQFF. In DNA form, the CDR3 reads TGCAGCGTCGACAGCGGGAGGTCCTACAATGAGCAGTTCTTC.

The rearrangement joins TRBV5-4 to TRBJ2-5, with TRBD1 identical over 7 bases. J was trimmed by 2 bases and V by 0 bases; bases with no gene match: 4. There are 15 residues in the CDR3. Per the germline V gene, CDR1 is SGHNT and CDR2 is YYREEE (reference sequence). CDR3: CASSLGGQQQETQYF. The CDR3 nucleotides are TGTGCCAGCAGCTTGGGGGGACAGCAGCAAGAGACCCAGTACTTC.

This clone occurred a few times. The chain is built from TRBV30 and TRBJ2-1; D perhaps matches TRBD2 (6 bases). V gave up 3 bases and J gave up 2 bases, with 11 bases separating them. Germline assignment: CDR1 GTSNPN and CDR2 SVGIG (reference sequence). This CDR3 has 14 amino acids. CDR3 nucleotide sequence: TGTGCCTGGAGGGGGGGAATTACCTACAATGAGCAGTTCTTC. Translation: CAWRGGITYNEQFF.